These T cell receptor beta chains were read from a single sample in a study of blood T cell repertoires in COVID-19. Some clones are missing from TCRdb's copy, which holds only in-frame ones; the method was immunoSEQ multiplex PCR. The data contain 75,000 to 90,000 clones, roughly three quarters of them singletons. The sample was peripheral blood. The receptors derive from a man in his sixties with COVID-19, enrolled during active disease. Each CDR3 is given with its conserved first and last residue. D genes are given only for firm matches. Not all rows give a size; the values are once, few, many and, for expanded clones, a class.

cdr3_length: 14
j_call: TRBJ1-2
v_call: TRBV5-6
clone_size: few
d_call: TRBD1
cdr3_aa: CASSLDRGIYGYTF
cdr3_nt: TGTGCCAGCAGCTTGGACAGGGGTATCTATGGCTACACCTTC

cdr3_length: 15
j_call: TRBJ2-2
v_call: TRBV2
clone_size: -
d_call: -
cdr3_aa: CASSAGQTNTGELFF
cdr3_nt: TGTGCCAGCAGTGCTGGACAGACGAACACCGGGGAGCTGTTTTTT

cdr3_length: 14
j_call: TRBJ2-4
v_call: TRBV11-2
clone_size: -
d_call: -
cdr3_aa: CASSLWGPKNIQYF
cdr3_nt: TGTGCCAGCAGCTTATGGGGGCCCAAAAACATTCAGTACTTC

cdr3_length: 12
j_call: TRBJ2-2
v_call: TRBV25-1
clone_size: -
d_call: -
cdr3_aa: CASARGTGELFF
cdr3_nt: TGTGCCAGTGCGCGAGGGACCGGGGAGCTGTTTTTT

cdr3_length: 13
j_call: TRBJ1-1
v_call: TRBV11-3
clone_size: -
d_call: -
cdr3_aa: CASSLDAGTEAFF
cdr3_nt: TGTGCCAGCAGCTTAGATGCAGGAACTGAAGCTTTCTTT

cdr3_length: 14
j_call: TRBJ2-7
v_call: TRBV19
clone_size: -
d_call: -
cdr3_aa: CASSIEVQGYEQYF
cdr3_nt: TGTGCCAGTAGTATCGAGGTCCAGGGCTACGAGCAGTACTTC

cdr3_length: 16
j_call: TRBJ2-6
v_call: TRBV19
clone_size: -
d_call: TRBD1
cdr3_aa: CASSRDRVSGANVLTF
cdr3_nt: TGTGCCAGTAGCAGGGACAGGGTCTCTGGGGCCAACGTCCTGACTTTC

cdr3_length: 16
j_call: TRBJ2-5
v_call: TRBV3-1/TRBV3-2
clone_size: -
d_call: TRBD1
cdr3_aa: CASSPSRGQYQETQYF
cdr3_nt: TGTGCCAGCAGCCCATCTAGGGGACAGTACCAAGAGACCCAGTACTTC

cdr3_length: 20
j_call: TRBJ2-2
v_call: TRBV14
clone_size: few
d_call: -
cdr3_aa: CASSIGPLAGSSWGTGELFF
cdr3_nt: TGTGCCAGCAGTATTGGCCCCCTGGCGGGATCGTCGTGGGGGACCGGGGAGCTGTTTTTT

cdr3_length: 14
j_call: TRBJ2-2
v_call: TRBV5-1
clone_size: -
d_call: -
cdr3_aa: CASSLDRNTGELFF
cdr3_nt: TGCGCCAGCAGCTTGGATAGGAACACCGGGGAGCTGTTTTTT

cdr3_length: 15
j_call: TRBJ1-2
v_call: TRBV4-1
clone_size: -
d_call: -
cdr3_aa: CASSQEATVNYGYTF
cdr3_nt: TGCGCCAGCAGCCAAGAAGCTACAGTTAACTATGGCTACACCTTC

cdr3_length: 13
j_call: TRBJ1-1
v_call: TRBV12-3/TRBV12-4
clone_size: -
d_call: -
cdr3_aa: CASSQQVLGEAFF
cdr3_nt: TGTGCCAGCAGCCAACAGGTTTTGGGTGAAGCTTTCTTT

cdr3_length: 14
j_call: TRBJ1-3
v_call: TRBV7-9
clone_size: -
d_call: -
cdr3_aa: CASSFGRGMDTIYF
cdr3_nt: TGTGCCAGCAGCTTCGGGAGGGGGATGGACACCATATATTTT

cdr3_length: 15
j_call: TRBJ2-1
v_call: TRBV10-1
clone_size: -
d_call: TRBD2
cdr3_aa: CASSEFFGTINEQFF
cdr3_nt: TGCGCCAGCAGTGAGTTTTTCGGGACTATAAATGAGCAGTTCTTC

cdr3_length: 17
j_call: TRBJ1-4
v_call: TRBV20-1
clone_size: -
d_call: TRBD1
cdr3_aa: CSASPDRAPGTNEKLFF
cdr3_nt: TGCAGTGCTAGTCCGGACAGGGCCCCAGGGACTAATGAAAAACTGTTTTTT

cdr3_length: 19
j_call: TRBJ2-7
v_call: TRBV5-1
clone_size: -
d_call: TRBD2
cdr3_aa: CASSLALAGGNVPPYEQYF
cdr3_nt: TGCGCCAGCAGCTTGGCTCTAGCGGGGGGGAACGTACCCCCCTACGAGCAGTACTTC

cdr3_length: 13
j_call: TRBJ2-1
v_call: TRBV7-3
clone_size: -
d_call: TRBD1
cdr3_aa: CASSFGQDNEQFF
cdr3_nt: TGTGCCAGCAGCTTTGGACAGGACAATGAGCAGTTCTTC

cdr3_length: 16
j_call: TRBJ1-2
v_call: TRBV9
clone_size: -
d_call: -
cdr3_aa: CASSGVTGYRGYGYTF
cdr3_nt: TGTGCCAGCAGCGGGGTGACAGGCTACAGAGGCTATGGCTACACCTTC

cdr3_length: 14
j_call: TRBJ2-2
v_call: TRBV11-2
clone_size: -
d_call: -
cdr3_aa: CASSLDQGAGELFF
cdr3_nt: TGTGCCAGCAGCTTAGATCAAGGGGCCGGGGAGCTGTTTTTT

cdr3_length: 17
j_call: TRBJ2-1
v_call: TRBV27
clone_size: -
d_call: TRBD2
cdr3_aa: CASSFRASGSKYNEQFF
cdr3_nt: TGTGCCAGCAGTTTTAGGGCTAGCGGGAGCAAGTACAATGAGCAGTTCTTC

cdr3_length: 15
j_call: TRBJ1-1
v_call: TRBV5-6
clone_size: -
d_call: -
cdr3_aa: CASSLGPTGNTEAFF
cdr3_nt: TGTGCCAGCAGCTTGGGACCGACAGGGAACACTGAAGCTTTCTTT

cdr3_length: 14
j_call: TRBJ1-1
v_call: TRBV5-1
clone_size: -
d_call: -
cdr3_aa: CASSLFPLNTEAFF
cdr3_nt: TGCGCCAGCAGCTTGTTTCCCCTTAACACTGAAGCTTTCTTT

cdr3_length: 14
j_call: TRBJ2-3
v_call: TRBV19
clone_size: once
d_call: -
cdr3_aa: CASSIEGSTDTQYF
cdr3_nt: TGTGCCAGTAGTATAGAGGGCAGCACAGATACGCAGTATTTT

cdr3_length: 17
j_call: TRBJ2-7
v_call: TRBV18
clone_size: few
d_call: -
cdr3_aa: CASSPPGAVGGPYEQYF
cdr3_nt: TGTGCCAGCTCACCACCGGGTGCGGTAGGGGGTCCGTACGAGCAGTACTTC

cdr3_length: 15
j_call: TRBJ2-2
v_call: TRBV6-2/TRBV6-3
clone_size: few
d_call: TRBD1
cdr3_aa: CASSLDRAEAGELFF
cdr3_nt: TGTGCCAGCAGCCTGGACAGGGCGGAGGCCGGGGAGCTGTTTTTT

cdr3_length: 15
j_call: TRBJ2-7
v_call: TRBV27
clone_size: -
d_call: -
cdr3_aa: CASRTGSTTIYEQYF
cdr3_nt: TGTGCCAGCAGGACCGGGTCGACGACTATATACGAGCAGTACTTC

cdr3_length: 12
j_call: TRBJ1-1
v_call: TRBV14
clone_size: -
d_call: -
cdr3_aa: CASSQSRRGAFF
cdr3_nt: TGTGCCAGCAGCCAATCGAGGCGAGGAGCTTTCTTT

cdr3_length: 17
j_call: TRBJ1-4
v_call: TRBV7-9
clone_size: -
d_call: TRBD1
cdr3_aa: CASSSPRGRRTNEKLFF
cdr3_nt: TGTGCCAGCAGCTCACCCAGGGGGAGGAGAACTAATGAAAAACTGTTTTTT

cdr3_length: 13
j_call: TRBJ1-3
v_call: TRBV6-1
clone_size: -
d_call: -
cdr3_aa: CASSDTGFNTIYF
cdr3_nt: TGTGCCAGCAGTGATACAGGGTTTAACACCATATATTTT

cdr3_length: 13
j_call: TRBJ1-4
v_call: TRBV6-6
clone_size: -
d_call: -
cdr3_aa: CASSLRINEKLFF
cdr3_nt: TGTGCCAGCAGTTTGCGGATTAATGAAAAACTGTTTTTT

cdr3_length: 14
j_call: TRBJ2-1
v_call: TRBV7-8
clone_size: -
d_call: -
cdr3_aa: CASSLQAGNNEQFF
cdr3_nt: TGTGCCAGCAGCCTCCAGGCGGGAAACAATGAGCAGTTCTTC

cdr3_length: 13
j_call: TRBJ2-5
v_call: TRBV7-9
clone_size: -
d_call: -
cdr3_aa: CASSLAGGETQYF
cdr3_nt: TGTGCCAGCAGCTTAGCAGGGGGAGAGACCCAGTACTTC

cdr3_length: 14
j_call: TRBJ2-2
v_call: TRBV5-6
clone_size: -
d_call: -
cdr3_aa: CASSPDSLTGELFF
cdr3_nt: TGTGCCAGCAGCCCCGACAGTTTGACCGGGGAGCTGTTTTTT

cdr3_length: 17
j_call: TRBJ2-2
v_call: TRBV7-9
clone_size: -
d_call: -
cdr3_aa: CASSLAAGPRSTGELFF
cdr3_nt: TGTGCCAGCAGCTTAGCGGCGGGCCCGAGGAGCACCGGGGAGCTGTTTTTT

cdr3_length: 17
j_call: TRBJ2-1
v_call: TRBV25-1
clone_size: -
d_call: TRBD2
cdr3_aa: CASRPRTSGKTYNEQFF
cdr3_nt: TGTGCCAGCAGGCCCAGAACTAGCGGGAAGACCTACAATGAGCAGTTCTTC

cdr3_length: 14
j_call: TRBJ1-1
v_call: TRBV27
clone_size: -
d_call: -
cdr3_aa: CASSSRGGDTEAFF
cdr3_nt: TGTGCCAGCAGTTCCAGGGGAGGGGACACTGAAGCTTTCTTT

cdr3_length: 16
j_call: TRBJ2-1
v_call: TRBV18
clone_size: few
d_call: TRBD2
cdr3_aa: CASSPITSGRVGEQFF
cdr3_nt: TGTGCCAGCTCACCAATCACTAGCGGGAGAGTTGGTGAGCAGTTCTTC

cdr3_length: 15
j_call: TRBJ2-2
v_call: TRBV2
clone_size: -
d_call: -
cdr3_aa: CASSEQGRDTGELFF
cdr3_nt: TGTGCCAGCAGTGAGCAGGGGCGCGACACCGGGGAGCTGTTTTTT

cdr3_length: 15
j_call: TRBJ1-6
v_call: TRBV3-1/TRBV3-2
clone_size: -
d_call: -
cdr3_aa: CASSQGGGGVIPLHF
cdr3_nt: TGTGCCAGCAGCCAAGGGGGGGGAGGGGTAATACCCCTCCACTTT

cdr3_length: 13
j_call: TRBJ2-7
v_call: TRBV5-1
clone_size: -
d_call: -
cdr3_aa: CASSGGAVNEQYF
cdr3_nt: TGCGCCAGCAGCGGAGGTGCGGTGAACGAGCAGTACTTC

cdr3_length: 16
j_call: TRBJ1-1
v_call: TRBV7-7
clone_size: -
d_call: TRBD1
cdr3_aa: CASSTRQGLRNTEAFF
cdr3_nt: TGTGCTAGCAGCACTCGACAGGGGTTGAGGAACACTGAAGCTTTCTTT

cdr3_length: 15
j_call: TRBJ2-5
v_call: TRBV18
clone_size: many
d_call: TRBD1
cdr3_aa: CASLSDRGPQETQYF
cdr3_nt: TGTGCCAGCTTATCGGACAGGGGGCCCCAAGAGACCCAGTACTTC

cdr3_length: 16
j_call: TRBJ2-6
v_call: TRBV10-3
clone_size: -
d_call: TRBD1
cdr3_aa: CAIKEQGGPGANVLTF
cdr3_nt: TGTGCCATCAAGGAACAGGGGGGCCCTGGGGCCAACGTCCTGACTTTC

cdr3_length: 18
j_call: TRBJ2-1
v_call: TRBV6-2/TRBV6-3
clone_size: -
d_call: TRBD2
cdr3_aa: CASSEIITRLAPHNEQFF
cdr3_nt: TGTGCCAGCAGCGAAATTATTACGAGACTAGCGCCCCACAATGAGCAGTTCTTC

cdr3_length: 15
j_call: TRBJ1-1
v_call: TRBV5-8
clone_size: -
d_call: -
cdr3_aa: CASSGGTYWNTEAFF
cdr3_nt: TGTGCCAGCAGCGGAGGGACTTACTGGAACACTGAAGCTTTCTTT

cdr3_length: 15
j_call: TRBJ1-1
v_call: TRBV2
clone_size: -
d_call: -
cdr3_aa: CASSEYRSLNTEAFF
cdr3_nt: TGTGCCAGCAGTGAATACAGGAGCCTGAACACTGAAGCTTTCTTT

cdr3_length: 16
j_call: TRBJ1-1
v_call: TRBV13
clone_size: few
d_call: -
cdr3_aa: CASSSSPGLLNTEAFF
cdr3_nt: TGTGCCAGCAGCTCCAGTCCGGGTCTCCTGAACACTGAAGCTTTCTTT

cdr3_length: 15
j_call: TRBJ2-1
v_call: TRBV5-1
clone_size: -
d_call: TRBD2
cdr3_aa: CASRPTSGGPGEQFF
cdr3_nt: TGCGCCAGCAGACCCACTAGCGGGGGGCCGGGTGAGCAGTTCTTC

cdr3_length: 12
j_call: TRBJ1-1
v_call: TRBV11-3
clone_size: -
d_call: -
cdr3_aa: CASGRVNTEAFF
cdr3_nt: TGTGCCAGCGGGAGGGTGAACACTGAAGCTTTCTTT

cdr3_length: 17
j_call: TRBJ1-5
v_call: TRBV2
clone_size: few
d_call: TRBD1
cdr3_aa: CASSLTGTGRGNQPQHF
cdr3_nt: TGTGCCAGCAGTCTTACCGGGACAGGGAGGGGCAATCAGCCCCAGCATTTT

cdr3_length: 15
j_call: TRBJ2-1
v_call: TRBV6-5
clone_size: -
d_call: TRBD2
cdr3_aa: CASSREGGRGNEQFF
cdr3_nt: TGTGCCAGCAGCCGGGAGGGGGGAAGGGGCAATGAGCAGTTCTTC

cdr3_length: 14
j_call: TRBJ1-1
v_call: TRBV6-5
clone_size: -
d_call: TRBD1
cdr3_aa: CASSYRQGATEAFF
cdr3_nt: TGTGCCAGCAGTTACAGACAGGGGGCTACTGAAGCTTTCTTT

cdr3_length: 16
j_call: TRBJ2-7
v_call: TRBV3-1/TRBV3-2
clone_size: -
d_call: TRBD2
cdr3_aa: CASSQERGRAKYEQYF
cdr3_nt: TGTGCCAGCAGCCAAGAACGAGGGAGGGCAAAATACGAGCAGTACTTC

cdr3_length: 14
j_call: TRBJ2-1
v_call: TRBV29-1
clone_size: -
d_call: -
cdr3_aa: CSVARDWTYNEQFF
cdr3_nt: TGCAGCGTTGCCCGAGACTGGACCTACAATGAGCAGTTCTTC

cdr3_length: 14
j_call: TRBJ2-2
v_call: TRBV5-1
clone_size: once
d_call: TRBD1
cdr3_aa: CASSWGQGPGELFF
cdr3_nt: TGCGCCAGCAGCTGGGGACAGGGCCCCGGGGAGCTGTTTTTT